This T cell receptor (beta chain) was recovered during a study of shared clonotypes between healthy human individuals (dated by TCRdb to about 2020). A note on the overall study: The cohort comprised a couple of women and a few men aged 18 to 49 years. Per donor, three plates each were used for CD4 naive and CD4 memory, two for CD8 naive, and one for CD8 memory. To estimate repertoire size and how much clonotype sharing occurs between individuals, the study deeply sequenced the blood TCR repertoires of five or six healthy adults. Different laboratories and diverse techniques were used to prepare libraries and sequence TCR repertoires, to increase sequencing depth and limit assay-specific biases. Per donor, leukapheresis produced somewhere between about 0.9 and 9.5 billion PBMCs.

The donors were healthy, HIV-negative adults with no recently reported acute infections or vaccinations. Every donor was a Caucasian adult living in Nashville, Tennessee, USA. Magnetic negative selection was used to enrich CD4+ T cells, after which naive cells were positively selected on CD45RA and the negative fraction became the memory subset. Blood was collected by leukapheresis, and PBMCs were isolated by Ficoll-Histopaque density gradient centrifugation and then cryopreserved in liquid nitrogen vapor phase. Analytical flow cytometry was used to check the purity and quantity of each magnetically sorted T cell population. Genomic DNA was isolated from every sorted fraction and measured by UV absorbance on a Nanodrop 2000c. Study-wide findings and limitations: Sharing across four donors was observed for about 4.8% of naive CD4, 3% to 3.5% of naive CD8, 2% to 2.5% of memory CD4, and roughly 0.4% of memory CD8 clonotypes. Based on pairwise subsampling, the degree of clonotype sharing among donors was expected to be affected by sequencing depth. Larger estimated clonotype richness was generally found for naive subsets than for memory subsets. Higher generation probabilities were observed for clonotypes shared by all four sorted-subset donors than for non-shared clonotypes. Because the study included only a small number of donors, the genetic and exposure-history diversity represented was limited. Sampling was limited to blood, and TCR repertoires in tissue likely differ from TCR repertoires in blood. Even with the large sequencing depth, rarefaction of the sorted-subset datasets indicated that sequencing was incomplete.

Using the deep immunoSEQ assay, multiplex PCR amplified TCR CDR3 regions from genomic DNA. For each cell subset, the extracted genomic DNA was distributed evenly across all wells of several immunoSEQ 96-well plates, and each plate served as one replicate. For sorted subsets, about 200 ng genomic DNA, equal to about 30,000 T cell genomes, was loaded into each replicate PCR. The purified libraries were quantified using a Qubit 3.0 fluorometer, sized with a Bioanalyzer 2100, and then quantified again using the KAPA Library Quantification kit. Every immunoSEQ 96-well plate was sequenced on a separate single-read 150-cycle Illumina NextSeq 550 flow cell. As for how the authors treated the data: Because the immunoSEQ output held only junctional sequences and lacked quality scores, the filtering could not match the filtering applied to full-length reads. Sequences were annotated with PyIR, a Python wrapper for IgBLAST v1.9, and V/J genes and CDR3 were assigned using IMGT germline references. Any read was removed if the V/J assignment was weak (E-value above 1e-6), the CDR3 was missing, or the read contained stop codons, out-of-frame junctions, or ambiguous translated residues. V3J clonotypes were defined as sequences sharing an identical inferred V gene, J gene, and CDR3 amino acid sequence. Percentage overlap between repertoires was computed as shared unique clonotypes divided by the size of the smaller repertoire. Richness of each repertoire was evaluated using RTK rarefaction, the Chao1 estimator, and Recon v2.1 estimates of unobserved clonotypes. OLGA was used to compute generation probabilities for all TCRbeta clonotypes that the gDNA method yielded from several donors. TCRdb retrieved this table from immuneACCESS and kept in-frame rearrangements only. Not all clones are present; in checked studies, unresolved V genes account for under half, and no reason is known for the remainder. V, J and clone size were drawn from that table, and D and trimming were deduced from the DNA. The sample yields millions of clones; 90% to 95% were counted once. The top ten hold 0.1% to 0.15% of the sample.

From its cysteine to its phenylalanine, the CDR3 spans 13 amino acids. Only the CDR3 part of the read is kept: 39 bases, read in frame from the first base. V loses 6 bases, J loses 2 bases, and the germline ends lie 10 bases apart. As encoded in the germline V gene, CDR1 is SNHLY while CDR2 is FYNNEI. A remark on this clone: Its antigen is not yet known. No base quality information exists; no much larger clone differs at one position.

The sequence links TRBV2 to TRBJ2-5, and perhaps TRBD2 as D gene, on 6 matching bases. This clonotype was sampled from a man aged 18-30 years in good health. The sample consisted of naive CD4+ T cells sorted from blood. The cell subset or site label, read with the paper, signifies: CD45RA+ positively selected. The DNA sequence is as follows: TGTGCCAGCAGGAAAGCGGGTCAAGAGACCCAGTACTTC. This yields the protein CASRKAGQETQYF.